This record covers a single T cell receptor beta chain. This record belongs to a study of blood T cell repertoires in COVID-19. Across the whole study: T cells, B-cell-depleted T cells, or PBMCs supplied cDNA or gDNA.

Per the authors' pipeline: By means of reference gene primer amplification, nucleated cell counts were estimated. Only in-frame clones appear in the TCRdb table, and some are missing; sequencing was by immunoSEQ multiplex PCR. The DNA was the basis for D and trimming; V, J and clone size are from that table. Of about 80,000 clones detected, roughly four fifths appear once; the ten largest clones hold about 35%. This CDR3 contains 16 residues. Germline V gene lookup returns CDR1 SGHRS and CDR2 YFSETQ. J was trimmed by 3 bases and V by 4 bases; bases with no gene match: 8. The source of this sequence is a woman in her 70s with acute or convalescent COVID-19. Sequenced input: peripheral blood. The chain uses TRBV5-1 and TRBJ2-1, with 9 bases identical to TRBD2. The CDR3 region is CASSRVAGVGYNEQFF. Written as DNA, the CDR3 is TGCGCCAGCAGCAGAGTAGCGGGAGTCGGCTACAATGAGCAGTTCTTC.